The 5 T cell receptor beta chains below were found in one sample sequenced in a study of cytomegalovirus exposure and HLA in healthy donors. The PCR had 60 Vbeta and 13 Jbeta primers. Measured with immunoSEQ multiplex PCR; TCRdb has only the in-frame clones, and not every one. The data hold around 170,000 clones, with 82% observed a single time. The sequencing input was PBMCs. Source of these receptors: a man aged 35 to 55 in good health and CMV-seronegative.

The chain recombines TRBV11-2 with TRBJ2-5; 9 nucleotides line up with TRBD2. Germline loops: CDR1 SGHAT, CDR2 FQNNGV. The CDR3 sequence is 15 residues long. V trimming: 1 base; J trimming: 5 bases; junction bases outside the gene matches: 5. CDR3 sequence: CASSLGSGGGETQYF. CDR3 coding DNA: TGTGCCAGCAGCTTAGGTAGCGGGGGAGGCGAGACCCAGTACTTC. The variable domain in full, with the rest retrieved from reference TRBV11-2 and TRBJ2-5, is EAGVAQSPRYKIIEKRQSVAFWCNPISGHATLYWYQQILGQGPKLLIQFQNNGVVDDSQLPKDRFSAERLKGVDSTLKIQPAKLEDSAVYLCASSLGSGGGETQYFGPGTRLLVL.

This clone has a single count. The sample holds other DNA sequences that translate to the same CDR3. This CDR3 reads CASSPPQGTEAFF. The CDR3 DNA is TGTGCCAGCAGTCCCCCCCAGGGAACTGAAGCTTTCTTT. This chain joins TRBV6-5 and TRBJ1-1; perhaps TRBD1 as D (5 bases). Trimming took 5 bases from V and 5 from J, leaving 12 bases between them. This CDR3 contains 13 residues. Germline assignment: CDR1 MNHEY and CDR2 SVGAGI.

The V call is TRBV7-2, the J call TRBJ2-1; 8 bases agree with TRBD2. This CDR3 is 16 amino acids long. In germline, CDR1 is SGHTA, CDR2 FQGNSA. The V gene end was trimmed by 5 bases and the J gene end by 2 bases; junction bases not matched to a gene: 8. The CDR3: CASSNAGTRTYNEQFF. CDR3 coding DNA: TGTGCCAGCAGCAACGCCGGGACTAGAACCTACAATGAGCAGTTCTTC. The full variable domain, rest sourced from reference TRBV7-2 and TRBJ2-1, is GAGVSQSPSNKVTEKGKDVELRCDPISGHTALYWYRQSLGQGLEFLIYFQGNSAPDKSGLPSDRFSAERTGGSVSTLTIQRTQQEDSAVYLCASSNAGTRTYNEQFFGPGTRLTVL.

The rearrangement joins TRBV7-9 to TRBJ2-3, with 7 bases lining up with TRBD1. Germline lookup yields CDR1 SEHNR and CDR2 FQNEAQ (reference sequence). Unmatched junction bases numbered 11, after V lost 5 bases and J lost 0 bases. The CDR3 has 17 amino acids. CDR3 sequence reads: CASSPRRQGGSTDTQYF. CDR3 in DNA: TGTGCCAGCAGCCCCAGGCGACAGGGCGGGAGCACAGATACGCAGTATTTT.

The chain uses TRBV30 and TRBJ1-6, with 7 bases lining up with TRBD1. CDR3 length equals 16 residues. Germline-derived CDR1 and CDR2 are GTSNPN and SVGIG (reference sequence). Trimming took 2 bases from V and 7 from J; bases not matched to a gene: 11. The CDR3 nucleotides are TGTGCCTGGAGTCCCCTGGACAGGATCAGGAATTCACCCCTCCACTTT. This sequence encodes CAWSPLDRIRNSPLHF.